The 18 T cell receptor beta chains presented below share a single source sample, sequenced in a study of CD8 T cells in ankylosing spondylitis. TCRdb itself ran the 5' RACE reads through MiXCR, one entry per CDR3 protein. Among about 130,000 distinct CDR3 sequences listed, around 7% were seen once. Input material: blood, either unsorted or a sorted T cell fraction (not recorded which). The receptors derive from a male donor with ankylosing spondylitis or in good health (not recorded which).

Many counts were recorded for this clonotype. This rearrangement joins TRBV7-9 to TRBJ1-1; perhaps TRBD1 as D (5 bases). The V gene's germline CDR1 is SEHNR and CDR2 FQNEAQ (reference sequence). The CDR3 covers 14 residues. Trimming stripped 5 bases from V and 6 bases from J, with 16 bases between. CDR3 DNA: TGTGCCAGCAGCCCAATTCAGGGCGCCGCTGAAGCTTTCTTT. Protein: CASSPIQGAAEAFF.

This clonotype showed up many times. The genes are TRBV29-1 and TRBJ1-2; the match to TRBD1 covers 11 bases. J gave up 8 bases and V 3 bases, and 5 bases lay outside the gene matches. Germline CDR1 and CDR2: SQVTM and ANQGSEA. The CDR3 spans 13 residues. The DNA for the CDR3 is TGCAGCGTTGACGGACAGGGGGCGCTCGGCTACACCTTC. This translates into CSVDGQGALGYTF.

This clonotype was found many times. This chain links TRBV27 with TRBJ1-2, with D perhaps TRBD1 (6 bases). With 0 bases removed from V and 5 bases from J, the gap between germline ends came to 19 bases. Germline V gene sequence: CDR1 MNHEY, CDR2 SMNVEV (reference sequence). The CDR3 has 17 residues. The CDR3: CASSLSVAGAKAYGYTF. The CDR3 DNA is TGTGCCAGCAGTTTATCGGTGGCAGGGGCCAAAGCTTATGGCTACACCTTC.

This clonotype was seen at least ten times. The gene calls are TRBV12-3 or TRBV12-4 and TRBJ2-2; no clear D. This CDR3 region has 14 residues. V lost 2 bases and J 5 bases, leaving 9 bases between the germline ends. CDR3 bases: TGTGCCAGCAGTTTATCATTAGCAACCGGGGAGCTGTTTTTT. Its protein product is CASSLSLATGELFF.

The table lists this clonotype with many counts. The chain is built from TRBV12-3 or TRBV12-4 and TRBJ1-2, with TRBD1 matching over 9 bases. The CDR3 totals 15 residues. V was pared by 2 bases and J by 7 bases, with 8 bases of the junction left unmatched. CDR3 nucleotide sequence: TGTGCCAGCAGTTTACCTCTACAGGGGGCCGGTGGCTACACCTTC. This codes for CASSLPLQGAGGYTF.

This clonotype was observed a few times. The chain joins TRBV29-1 to TRBJ2-5; 8 bases are a match to TRBD1. Per germline, CDR1 SQVTM and CDR2 ANQGSEA. This CDR3 is built from 13 residues. With V trimmed by 5 bases and J by 5 bases, 7 bases remained unmatched. The CDR3 DNA reads as TGCAGCGTTTTGCAGGGGGCGCAGGAGACCCAGTACTTC. It codes for CSVLQGAQETQYF.

This clonotype has at least ten counts. This chain links TRBV5-1 with TRBJ2-7, with D unresolved. The CDR3 contains 16 residues. Germline V lookup: CDR1 SGHRS, CDR2 YFSETQ. Trimming stripped 7 bases from V and 3 bases from J, with 23 bases between. CDR3 protein: CASATSTQDRFYEQYF. CDR3 bases: TGCGCCAGCGCGACGAGCACCCAGGACCGTTTCTACGAGCAGTACTTC. The full variable domain, with the rest looked up from reference TRBV5-1 and TRBJ2-7, is KAGVTQTPRYLIKTRGQQVTLSCSPISGHRSVSWYQQTPGQGLQFLFEYFSETQRNKGNFPGRFSGRQFSNSRSEMNVSTLELGDSALYLCASATSTQDRFYEQYFGPGTRLTVT.

This clonotype was recorded many times. This sequence joins TRBV5-1 and TRBJ2-1; TRBD2 agrees at 7 bases. Germline CDR1 and CDR2: SGHRS and YFSETQ. The CDR3 is made up of 15 amino acids. The trim removed 1 base at V and 5 bases at J, leaving 6 bases unmatched. CDR3 sequence (DNA): TGCGCCAGCAGCTTGAGGCTAGCGGTGAACAATGAGCAGTTCTTC. Encoded protein: CASSLRLAVNNEQFF.

V gene TRBV12-3 or TRBV12-4 combines with J gene TRBJ1-5; D is undetermined. V gave up 3 bases and J gave up 6 bases, with 12 bases separating them. The CDR3 totals 14 residues. The CDR3 here is CASSFSRLGQPQHF. The CDR3 nucleotides read TGTGCCAGCAGTTTCTCCCGGCTGGGTCAGCCCCAGCATTTT.

At least ten counts were recorded for this clonotype. V gene TRBV29-1 combines with J gene TRBJ2-2; D is ambiguous. This CDR3 has 12 amino acids. The germline CDR1 and CDR2 sequences are SQVTM and ANQGSEA. The V gene lost 7 bases and the J gene lost 2 bases, with 8 bases spanning the gap. For the CDR3, the DNA is TGCAGCGCAGACTTCAACACCGGGGAGCTGTTTTTT. Protein product: CSADFNTGELFF.

The table lists this clonotype with many counts. The rearrangement uses TRBV5-1 and TRBJ2-1, with 14 bases identical to TRBD2. The germline CDR1 and CDR2 sequences are SGHRS and YFSETQ. Trimming at V came to 1 base and at J to 6 bases, leaving 3 bases not matched to a gene. This CDR3 comprises 16 residues. The chain's CDR3 is CASSLPTSGRGNEQFF. In DNA, the CDR3 is TGCGCCAGCAGCTTGCCGACTAGCGGGAGGGGCAATGAGCAGTTCTTC.

This clonotype was seen many times. This chain links TRBV19 with TRBJ2-3; TRBD1 aligns across 7 bases. Germline V gene sequence: CDR1 LNHDA, CDR2 SQIVND (reference sequence). The CDR3 spans 14 residues. J lost 6 bases, V lost 9 bases, and 12 bases had no gene match. CDR3 residues: CASYHRQGRDTQYF. In DNA, the CDR3 is TGTGCCAGCTACCACAGACAGGGTAGGGATACGCAGTATTTT.

At least ten counts were recorded for this clonotype. The CDR3 region is CSATNSVNTEAFF. CDR3 sequence (DNA): TGCAGTGCTACTAACAGCGTGAACACTGAAGCTTTCTTT. V is TRBV20-1 and J is TRBJ1-1; D not certain. The CDR3 extends over 13 amino acids. CDR1 and CDR2 from the germline V gene are DFQATT and SNEGSKA (reference sequence). With 4 bases removed from V and 0 bases from J, the gap between germline ends came to 9 bases.

The sample holds many counts of this clonotype. The chain employs TRBV28 and TRBJ1-2; 9 bases match TRBD1. Trimming at V came to 5 bases and at J to 1 base, leaving 5 bases not matched to a gene. The length of the CDR3 is 15 residues. The germline gives CDR1 MDHEN, CDR2 SYDVKM. The CDR3, as DNA: TGTGCCAGCAGTCAAGGGACAGGGCATAACTATGGCTACACCTTC. It codes for CASSQGTGHNYGYTF.

This clonotype was recorded at least ten times. The chain uses TRBV24-1 and TRBJ2-5, with D perhaps matching TRBD1 (6 bases). V was trimmed by 4 bases and J by 3 bases, leaving 14 bases between them. The CDR3 totals 15 residues. Germline CDR1 KGHDR, CDR2 SFDVKD. CDR3 DNA sequence: TGTGCCACCAGTGAGGGACACCCGCCCAAAGAGACCCAGTACTTC. It specifies CATSEGHPPKETQYF.

This clonotype was detected ten times or more. J is TRBJ2-4 and V is TRBV20-1, with 7 bases matching TRBD2. CDR1 is DFQATT and CDR2 is SNEGSKA in the germline V gene (reference sequence). The CDR3 is made up of 15 amino acids. V trimming: 7 bases; J trimming: 3 bases; junction bases outside the gene matches: 12. The CDR3 DNA sequence: TGCAGTGTCAGACGGGCGGGAGACCTCAAAAACATTCAGTACTTC. Protein product: CSVRRAGDLKNIQYF.

This clonotype showed up many times. J is TRBJ2-3 and V is TRBV9; TRBD1 matches 9 bases. This CDR3 is 15 amino acids long. The junction had 8 bases not matched to a gene; V was cut back by 6 bases and J by 3 bases. Germline CDR1 SGDLS, CDR2 YYNGEE. CDR3 in amino acids: CASTDRDRVTDTQYF. The CDR3 bases are TGTGCCAGCACCGACCGGGACAGGGTGACAGATACGCAGTATTTT.

This clonotype was detected ten times or more. V and J are TRBV7-6 and TRBJ2-1; 13 bases match TRBD2. J gave up 5 bases and V 2 bases, and 3 bases lay outside the gene matches. The V gene's germline CDR1 is SGHVS and CDR2 FNYEAQ. CDR3 size: 16 residues. CDR3 DNA sequence: TGTGCCAGCAGCTTACGACTAGCGGGGGGAAACAATGAGCAGTTCTTC. It specifies CASSLRLAGGNNEQFF.